This T cell receptor beta chain was recorded in a study of blood T cell repertoires in COVID-19. Turning to the study itself: Samples representing acute and convalescent COVID-19 were sourced from the United States, Italy and Spain. T cells, B-cell-depleted T cells, or PBMCs provided the cDNA or gDNA that served as material.

The CDR3 spans 16 residues. Trimming removed 3 bases from V and 5 bases from J; junction bases left unmatched: 8. Germline V gene sequence: CDR1 SGDLS, CDR2 YYNGEE. Living in under 30 US areas, the participants were between roughly 18 and 90 years of age. Sequencing was performed with immunoSEQ multiplex PCR; in TCRdb, only in-frame clones are kept and a portion is missing. The sample yields 180,000 or so clones, over 80% seen once. The sample comprised PBMCs or T cells enriched from blood (not recorded which). The chain combines TRBV9 with TRBJ2-2; TRBD1 aligns across 9 bases. This clonotype was obtained from a woman aged 55-69 years who had recovered from COVID-19. CDR3 amino acids: CASSGGQGVVTGELFF. Here the CDR3 DNA reads TGTGCCAGCAGCGGGGGACAGGGAGTAGTAACCGGGGAGCTGTTTTTT.